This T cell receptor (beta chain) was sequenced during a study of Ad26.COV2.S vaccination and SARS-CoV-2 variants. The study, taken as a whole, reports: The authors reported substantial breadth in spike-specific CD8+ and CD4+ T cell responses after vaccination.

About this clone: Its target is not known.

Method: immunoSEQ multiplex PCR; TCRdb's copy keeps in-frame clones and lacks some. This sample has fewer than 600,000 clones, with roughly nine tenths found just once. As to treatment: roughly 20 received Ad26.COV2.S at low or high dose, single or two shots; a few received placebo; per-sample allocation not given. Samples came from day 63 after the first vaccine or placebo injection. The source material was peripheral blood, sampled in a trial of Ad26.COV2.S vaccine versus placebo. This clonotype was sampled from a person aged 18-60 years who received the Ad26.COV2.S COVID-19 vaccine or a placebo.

The CDR3 bases are TGTGCCAGCAGTAAATCCCAGGGGGGATATGAAAAACTGTTTTTT. Encoded protein: CASSKSQGGYEKLFF. The chain is built from TRBV6-5 and TRBJ1-4, with 7 bases matching TRBD1. The V gene end was trimmed by 5 bases and the J gene end by 6 bases; junction bases not matched to a gene: 9. Germline V gives CDR1 MNHEY, CDR2 SVGAGI. CDR3 length: 15 amino acids.